One sample yielded the 18 T cell receptor beta chains listed below, sequenced in a study of lymphopenia after photon versus proton radiotherapy. Sequenced by immunoSEQ multiplex PCR; TCRdb stores in-frame clones only, minus some. The repertoire includes over 55,000 clones, 87% of them detected once, and approximately 10% sits in the top ten. The sequencing used peripheral blood, collected from a patient treated with proton-based radiotherapy. These receptors were collected from a man older than 75 with esophageal cancer.

The J gene is TRBJ1-5, the V gene TRBV30, with 8 bases aligning to TRBD1. V trimming: 2 bases; J trimming: 7 bases; junction bases outside the gene matches: 4. Looked up from germline, CDR1 is GTSNPN and CDR2 is SVGIG (reference sequence). CDR3 size: 13 residues. The CDR3 loop is CAWSLGQAQPQHF. The CDR3 DNA follows: TGTGCCTGGAGTCTGGGACAGGCCCAGCCCCAGCATTTT.

The CDR3 spells CASKRERLVRRDEQYF. Here the CDR3 DNA reads TGTGCCAGCAAACGTGAACGACTGGTGAGGAGGGATGAGCAGTACTTC. V gene TRBV27 combines with J gene TRBJ2-7, with a possible D match to TRBD2 (6 bases). The CDR3 contains 16 residues. CDR1 is MNHEY and CDR2 is SMNVEV in the germline V gene (reference sequence). Trimming pared 7 bases from V and 7 bases from J, leaving 26 bases between.

The rearrangement joins TRBV2 to TRBJ2-4; 9 bases map to TRBD1. The ends lost 6 bases at V and 8 bases at J; junction bases unmatched: 5. This CDR3 spans 13 amino acids. The germline gives CDR1 SNHLY, CDR2 FYNNEI. CDR3 sequence (DNA): TGTGCCAGCAGAGGGACAGGGATTGACATTCAGTACTTC. Amino acid sequence: CASRGTGIDIQYF.

This chain connects TRBV5-6 to TRBJ2-3, with D tentatively TRBD2 (5 bases). CDR1 is SGHDT and CDR2 is YYEEEE in the germline V gene. Trimming left V 4 bases short and J 2 bases short, with 17 bases between. This CDR3 comprises 16 residues. CDR3 region: CASSSTERRFTDTQYF. Here the CDR3 DNA reads TGTGCCAGCAGCAGTACAGAGCGGAGGTTCACAGATACGCAGTATTTT.

This rearrangement joins TRBV16 to TRBJ1-5; D gene ambiguous. The CDR3 loop spans 13 amino acids. CDR1 is KGHSY and CDR2 is FQNENV in the germline V gene. V dropped 0 bases and J dropped 7 bases, with 7 bases sitting between them. The CDR3 loop is CASSQSKSQPQHF. The CDR3 DNA reads TGTGCCAGCAGCCAATCAAAATCCCAGCCCCAGCATTTT.

The V gene is TRBV7-9, the J gene TRBJ2-1; D not resolved. CDR3 length: 14 residues. CDR1 is SEHNR, CDR2 FQNEAQ, per germline (reference sequence). Trimming took 1 base from V and 6 from J, leaving 10 bases between them. The CDR3 coding sequence is TGTGCCAGCAGCTTAGTTGATAGTGTCAATGAGCAGTTCTTC. As protein: CASSLVDSVNEQFF. Variable domain in full (rest from reference TRBV7-9 and TRBJ2-1): DTGVSQNPRHKITKRGQNVTFRCDPISEHNRLYWYRQTLGQGPEFLTYFQNEAQLEKSRLLSDRFSAERPKGSFSTLEIQRTEQGDSAMYLCASSLVDSVNEQFFGPGTRLTVL.

The gene calls are TRBV27 and TRBJ1-2; a possible D gene is TRBD1 (6 bases). This CDR3 has 14 residues. Between the trimmed V and J ends, which lost 3 bases and 4 bases, there was a span of 12 bases. Looked up from germline, CDR1 is MNHEY and CDR2 is SMNVEV (reference sequence). The CDR3 spells CASSLGRGTYGYTF. CDR3 nucleotide sequence: TGTGCCAGCAGTTTGGGAAGGGGGACCTATGGCTACACCTTC.

The CDR3 protein is CASTSGRGDTEAFF. CDR3 coding DNA: TGTGCCAGTACCTCAGGCAGGGGGGACACTGAAGCTTTCTTT. V gene TRBV19 combines with J gene TRBJ1-1, with 7 bases matching TRBD1. CDR3 size: 14 residues. Germline lookup yields CDR1 LNHDA and CDR2 SQIVND (reference sequence). V shed 7 bases, J shed 3 bases, and the junction held 8 bases outside the gene matches.

The V gene is TRBV6-1, the J gene TRBJ1-1; D unclear. Germline V gives CDR1 MNHNS, CDR2 SASEGT. With 2 bases removed from V and 0 bases from J, the gap between germline ends came to 16 bases. There are 17 residues in the CDR3. The CDR3 spells CASSEIAGGMMNTEAFF. In DNA, the CDR3 is TGTGCCAGCAGTGAAATAGCGGGTGGGATGATGAACACTGAAGCTTTCTTT.

The rearrangement joins TRBV4-1 to TRBJ1-2, with D perhaps matching TRBD1 (6 bases). The CDR3 spans 13 residues. V lost 0 bases and J lost 8, with 10 bases in between. Germline CDR1 is MGHRA and CDR2 is YSYEKL. This CDR3 reads CASSQDRGGGYTF. The DNA for the CDR3 is TGCGCCAGCAGCCAAGACAGGGGAGGGGGCTACACCTTC.

This clone came up once. The rearrangement uses TRBV6-1 and TRBJ1-2; D gene uncertain. The CDR3 extends over 13 amino acids. CDR1 is MNHNS, CDR2 SASEGT, per germline. Deletions cut 10 bases from V and 4 bases from J, with 16 bases between. Here the CDR3 reads CATPRSDSYGYTF. The CDR3 DNA reads TGTGCCACCCCACGGAGTGATTCCTATGGCTACACCTTC.

The genes are TRBV5-1 and TRBJ1-3; 7 bases fit TRBD1. Germline lookup yields CDR1 SGHRS and CDR2 YFSETQ. With V trimmed by 2 bases and J by 1 base, 9 bases remained unmatched. The CDR3 is 17 amino acids. The CDR3 region has the DNA TGCGCCAGCAGCTTCCTGCCGACAGGGCAATCTGGAAACACCATATATTTT. The encoded protein is CASSFLPTGQSGNTIYF.

This clone was seen only once. Here the CDR3 reads CAIGRDSRELSPLHF. CDR3 bases: TGTGCCATAGGCCGGGACAGTAGGGAACTTTCACCCCTCCACTTT. V is TRBV10-3 and J is TRBJ1-6; 7 nucleotides agree with TRBD1. Germline V gene data show CDR1 as ENHRY and CDR2 as SYGVKD. The CDR3 loop spans 15 amino acids. V shed 9 bases, J shed 9 bases, and the junction held 14 bases outside the gene matches.

The CDR3 DNA reads TGCGCCAGCACCCCGGACAGCACGAACACCGGGGAGCTGTTTTTT. It encodes CASTPDSTNTGELFF. This chain uses TRBV5-1 with TRBJ2-2, with D tentatively TRBD1 (6 bases). Per the germline V gene, CDR1 is SGHRS and CDR2 is YFSETQ. CDR3 length equals 15 residues. V was clipped by 6 bases and J by 0 bases, with 12 bases between them.

The chain employs TRBV5-1 and TRBJ2-7, with TRBD2 matching 8 bases. The J segment lost 4 bases and the V segment lost 6 bases, leaving 3 bases of the junction unmatched. Germline V gene lookup returns CDR1 SGHRS and CDR2 YFSETQ. This CDR3 contains 12 residues. The DNA for the CDR3 is TGCGCCAGCACCCCGGGGGGGTACGAGCAGTACTTC. Its protein product is CASTPGGYEQYF.

The chain uses TRBV14 and TRBJ2-2, with 15 bases identical to TRBD2. CDR3 size: 16 residues. Trimming took 8 bases from V and 4 from J; bases not matched to a gene: 5. Germline V lookup: CDR1 SGHDN, CDR2 FVKESK. The CDR3 bases are TGTGCCAGCCGGACTAGCGGGGGGGCAAGCACCGGGGAGCTGTTTTTT. The encoded protein is CASRTSGGASTGELFF.

This clone is a singleton in its sample. This chain connects TRBV5-1 to TRBJ2-3; no clear D gene. CDR3 length: 13 residues. Germline V gene sequence: CDR1 SGHRS, CDR2 YFSETQ. Trimming cost V 4 bases and J 5 bases, with 11 bases left between them. In DNA, the CDR3 is TGCGCCAGCAGCCAGGAGATGGGAGATACGCAGTATTTT. It encodes CASSQEMGDTQYF.

The chain employs TRBV5-1 and TRBJ2-7, with 8 positions matching TRBD2. J gave up 0 bases and V 0 bases, and 5 bases lay outside the gene matches. This CDR3 region has 16 residues. Per germline, CDR1 SGHRS and CDR2 YFSETQ. CDR3 sequence reads: CASSLVPSGPSYEQYF. CDR3 bases: TGCGCCAGCAGCTTGGTTCCTAGCGGGCCCTCCTACGAGCAGTACTTC.